Reported below is one TCR beta chain. Expressed TCRB transcripts were sequenced because the entire RNA isolate underwent reverse transcription. Assay used: immunoSEQ multiplex PCR; TCRdb lists only in-frame clones, some missing. Here the sample spans under 300,000 clones, 25% to 35% being singletons. This record comes from a study of beta chain features in type 1 diabetes. Trimming took off 2 bases at V and 5 bases at J, with 4 bases between the two ends. This CDR3 has 11 residues. Per the germline V gene, CDR1 is SGHRS and CDR2 is YFSETQ. Source material: central memory CD4+ T cells from blood. The receptor was isolated from a young man in good health. This rearrangement joins TRBV5-1 to TRBJ2-5; D call uncertain. CDR3 sequence (DNA): TGCGCCAGCAGCTTCGGGGAGACCCAGTACTTC. This translates into CASSFGETQYF.